These 2 T cell receptor beta chains share one sample of origin, sequenced in a study of blood T cells in healthy people across ages. A second PCR, run for roughly 7 to 12 cycles, used a sample-barcoded 5' primer plus a J-beta primer mix. TCRdb analysed the 5' RACE reads with MiXCR anew, one entry per CDR3 protein. Here the sample spans fewer than 2,000,000 distinct CDR3 sequences, more than 35% being singletons. The sample was blood. The source of these receptors is a human donor in good health.

V usage is TRBV6-5 and J usage is TRBJ2-1; TRBD2 aligns across 10 bases. Unmatched junction bases numbered 11, after V lost 4 bases and J lost 8 bases. This CDR3 is 16 amino acids long. Germline V CDR1 and CDR2: MNHEY, SVGAGI. The CDR3 DNA reads as TGTGCCAGCAGTTCCCCCCCCAGCGGGGGGGCCCATGAGCAGTTCTTC. Translated, it gives CASSSPPSGGAHEQFF.

The chain has TRBV28 and TRBJ2-7; TRBD1 matches 12 bases. V lost 2 bases, J lost 1 base, and 3 bases stayed unmatched. The CDR3 runs to 16 residues. The germline V gene encodes CDR1 MDHEN and CDR2 SYDVKM. CDR3 nucleotide sequence: TGTGCCAGCAGTTTAGGGACAGGGGGCGATTCCTACGAGCAGTACTTC. Encoded protein: CASSLGTGGDSYEQYF.